This entry lists 10 T cell receptor beta chains sequenced from one sample in a study of CD8+ T cells in alopecia areata. The sequencing template was cDNA reverse transcribed from extracted RNA. The table came from immunoSEQ multiplex PCR; TCRdb's copy has only in-frame clones and leaves some out. The sample lists 200,000 or so clones; about three fifths were seen once. The treatment: oral pan-JAK inhibitor, 5-10 mg twice daily. Sequenced material: CD4+ T cells sorted from blood, taken at week 24, from a patient treated with tofacitinib. The receptor source for this set is a human donor with alopecia areata.

This chain links TRBV18 with TRBJ1-5; D is possibly TRBD1 (5 bases). Germline loops: CDR1 KGHSH, CDR2 LQKENI. The V end was cut by 5 bases, the J end by 4 bases, with 15 bases between. The CDR3 has 15 residues. The CDR3 DNA sequence: TGTGCCAGCTCAACAATGGGACGGATAAATCAGCCCCAGCATTTT. Translation gives CASSTMGRINQPQHF.

The chain links TRBV5-4 to TRBJ2-5, with 7 positions matching TRBD2. Losses at the gene ends were 2 bases for V and 4 bases for J; bases not matched to a gene: 5. The CDR3 loop spans 14 amino acids. In germline, CDR1 is SGHNT, CDR2 YYREEE (reference sequence). CDR3 sequence (DNA): TGTGCCAGCAGCTTACATGTAGCGGGAGAGACCCAGTACTTC. It yields the protein CASSLHVAGETQYF.

This clone was seen a handful of times. The chain employs TRBV4-3 and TRBJ1-2; the D is unclear. This CDR3 has 12 amino acids. Trimming removed 2 bases from V and 4 bases from J, with 5 bases in between. From germline, CDR1 is LGHNA and CDR2 YSLEER. The CDR3 DNA is TGCGCCAGCAGCCAACCAGGCTATGGCTACACCTTC. The encoded protein is CASSQPGYGYTF.

A few counts support this clone. The sample holds other DNA sequences that translate to the same CDR3. The V and J genes are TRBV20-1 and TRBJ1-1; no firm D call. The CDR3 extends over 10 amino acids. Germline CDR1 is DFQATT and CDR2 is SNEGSKA (reference sequence). Deletions cut 5 bases from V and 3 bases from J, with 4 bases between. The CDR3 protein is CSAGHTEAFF. Written as DNA, the CDR3 is TGCAGTGCTGGCCACACTGAAGCTTTCTTT.

V is TRBV7-2 and J is TRBJ2-7; possible D gene TRBD2, 5 bases. Trimming cost V 2 bases and J 7 bases, with 12 bases left between them. Per germline, CDR1 SGHTA and CDR2 FQGNSA. The CDR3 has 13 amino acids. As DNA, the CDR3 is TGTGCCAGCAGCTTACGGGAAGGATGGGAGCAGTACTTC. It is translated as CASSLREGWEQYF.

The V call is TRBV5-1, the J call TRBJ2-7, with D possibly matching TRBD2 (5 bases). The V gene lost 0 bases and the J gene lost 6 bases, with 13 bases spanning the gap. This CDR3 is 14 amino acids long. The germline gives CDR1 SGHRS, CDR2 YFSETQ. Here the CDR3 reads CASSLDSLAGEQYF. The DNA of the CDR3 is TGCGCCAGCAGCTTGGACAGCCTTGCGGGCGAGCAGTACTTC.

The chain couples TRBV6-1 to TRBJ2-1; D possibly uses TRBD1 or TRBD2 (6 bases each). The germline V and J ends were trimmed by 10 bases and 5 bases, with 12 bases remaining between them. Germline V gene lookup returns CDR1 MNHNS and CDR2 SASEGT. There are 12 residues in the CDR3. This CDR3 reads CAIRGPNNEQFF. The CDR3 DNA sequence: TGTGCCATCCGGGGGCCGAACAATGAGCAGTTCTTC.

The rearrangement uses TRBV28 and TRBJ2-3; TRBD1 might be the D (5 bases). CDR3 length: 14 residues. Germline CDR1 MDHEN, CDR2 SYDVKM. Trimming pared 1 base from V and 6 bases from J, leaving 11 bases between. Written as DNA, the CDR3 is TGTGCCAGCAGTTTATCACAGGCTAGGGATACGCAGTATTTT. Translating it yields CASSLSQARDTQYF.

The chain employs TRBV5-1 and TRBJ2-1; TRBD2 aligns across 7 bases. The trim removed 6 bases at V and 1 base at J, leaving 7 bases unmatched. Germline V gene sequence: CDR1 SGHRS, CDR2 YFSETQ. The CDR3 runs to 15 residues. CDR3 in amino acids: CASTPLGGSYNEQFF. CDR3 bases: TGCGCCAGCACACCACTCGGGGGGTCCTACAATGAGCAGTTCTTC.

This chain joins TRBV5-6 and TRBJ1-2; D is ambiguous. Germline V gene data show CDR1 as SGHDT and CDR2 as YYEEEE. The CDR3 sequence is 11 residues long. The ends were cut back, 0 bases at V and 7 bases at J, with 4 bases in the middle. CDR3 bases: TGTGCCAGCAGCTTGGGCCCTGGCTACACCTTC. It codes for CASSLGPGYTF.